This T cell receptor (beta chain) stems from a study of technical replicates of blood from several donors (dated by TCRdb to 2016 to 2017). Library prep was done by the immunoSEQ multiplex PCR assay. Held by TCRdb, this immuneACCESS table contains in-frame sequences only and omits some clones. Under half of the omission traces to an unresolved V gene where checked; the cause of the rest is unknown. The sample data list roughly 85,000 clones, and around 94% of these were observed just once. Roughly 0.28% of the sample lies in the top ten. Comment on this clone: Its antigen target is currently unknown. No much larger clone exists at a distance of one base, and base qualities are not known.

Reading from cysteine to phenylalanine, the CDR3 counts 13 amino acids. The entry retains the CDR3 DNA only, 39 bases that are in frame from base 1. After removal of 4 bases from V and 2 bases from J, the junction retains 2 bases not matched to a gene. CDR1 and CDR2, looked up from the germline V gene, are MNHNS and SASEGT. The sequence joins TRBV6-1 to TRBJ2-7; TRBD1 aligns with 7 central bases. Material for sequencing was T cells isolated from PBMCs. The TCR originated in a human donor in good health. CDR3 protein: CASSVGTAYEQYF. Read as DNA, the sequence is TGTGCCAGCAGTGTCGGGACAGCCTACGAGCAGTACTTC.